The 7 T cell receptor beta chains below come from one sample, sequenced in a study of blood T cell repertoires in COVID-19. The repertoire was sequenced with immunoSEQ multiplex PCR; TCRdb's copy has only in-frame clones and lacks some. Altogether about 78,000 clones are present, 80% to 95% being singletons, with the ten largest covering around 0.97%. Sequencing was done on a sample of peripheral blood. These receptors all stem from a woman aged 50 to 60 in a cohort sampled during active COVID-19.

The CDR3 sequence: CASSKPEGAYEQYF. The CDR3, as DNA: TGTGCCAGCAGCAAGCCCGAAGGGGCCTACGAGCAGTACTTC. The rearrangement links TRBV6-5 to TRBJ2-7; possibly TRBD1 for D (5 bases). The CDR3 consists of 14 residues. The germline V gene encodes CDR1 MNHEY and CDR2 SVGAGI. The germline V and J ends were trimmed by 6 bases and 2 bases, with 14 bases remaining between them.

The DNA of the CDR3 is TGTGCCAGCAGTGACCAGGCATCGAATCAGCCCCAGCATTTT. It is translated as CASSDQASNQPQHF. The rearrangement uses TRBV2 and TRBJ1-5; D call uncertain. V lost 3 bases to trimming and J lost 4 bases, with 10 bases between them. Per the germline V gene, CDR1 is SNHLY and CDR2 is FYNNEI. The CDR3 has 14 amino acids.

The V and J genes are TRBV5-1 and TRBJ2-2; the match to TRBD2 covers 14 bases. V lost 6 bases to trimming and J lost 7 bases; unmatched junction nucleotides: 14. Germline V gene data show CDR1 as SGHRS and CDR2 as YFSETQ. This CDR3 is 18 amino acids long. In nucleotides, the CDR3 is TGCGCCAGCAACTGGGGACTAGCGGGAGCGGCCGAGGTCGGGGAGCTGTTTTTT. The encoded protein is CASNWGLAGAAEVGELFF.

This chain uses TRBV6-6 with TRBJ1-1, with 7 bases fitting TRBD1. The CDR3 has 14 amino acids. V dropped 6 bases and J dropped 2; count of bases not matched to a gene: 6. CDR1 and CDR2 from the germline V gene are MNHNY and SVGAGI (reference sequence). CDR3 sequence (DNA): TGTGCCAGCAGCTCCCGACAGGGAAACACTGAAGCTTTCTTT. It specifies CASSSRQGNTEAFF.

The rearrangement uses TRBV3-1 (or the pseudogene TRBV3-2) and TRBJ1-1; TRBD1 matches 7 bases. V shed 1 base, J shed 0 bases, and the junction held 2 bases outside the gene matches. Germline loops: CDR1 LGHDT, CDR2 YNNKEL (reference sequence). There are 15 residues in the CDR3. The CDR3 coding sequence is TGTGCCAGCAGCCAAGTCGGACAGGTGAACACTGAAGCTTTCTTT. It codes for CASSQVGQVNTEAFF.

This chain uses TRBV11-2 with TRBJ2-2, with TRBD2 identical over 9 bases. This CDR3 contains 16 residues. Trimming cost V 0 bases and J 7 bases; bases outside gene matches: 6. CDR1 and CDR2 (germline): SGHAT, FQNNGV. The CDR3 protein is CASSLELAGNYGELFF. The DNA of the CDR3 is TGTGCCAGCAGCTTAGAACTAGCGGGCAACTACGGGGAGCTGTTTTTT.

The chain links TRBV5-1 to TRBJ1-1; D uncertain. The CDR3 spans 15 residues. Germline V gene lookup returns CDR1 SGHRS and CDR2 YFSETQ. V lost 4 bases and J lost 3, with 16 bases in between. This CDR3 is CASSVAVAIDTEAFF. As DNA, the CDR3 is TGCGCCAGCAGCGTGGCGGTTGCAATAGACACTGAAGCTTTCTTT.